The source of this TCR beta chain is a study of a mutant IDH1 vaccine in newly diagnosed glioma. Study outcomes and limitations: Pseudoprogression looked unconnected to shifts in top peripheral T cell clonotypes.

V shed 3 bases and J shed 6 bases, with 11 bases lying between them. The germline gives CDR1 KGHSH, CDR2 LQKENI. The CDR3 is made up of 13 amino acids. Data came from immunoSEQ multiplex PCR; TCRdb stores just in-frame clones and leaves some out. Among 30,000 to 40,000 clones listed, around 84% were seen once. The time point was: week 35, safety follow-up. In the vaccine, a single dose held 300 ug of the mutant IDH1 20-mer peptide, along with topical imiquimod. There are a few counts of this clone. The target antigen is unknown. Here the sequenced sample was PBMCs, taken from a glioma patient whose treatment included an IDH1 peptide vaccine. The TCR sequence derives from a woman under 30 with glioma. V and J are TRBV18 and TRBJ1-1; D possibly corresponds to TRBD1 (6 bases). CDR3 DNA: TGTGCCAGCTCACCTCGCGAGGGGGCTGAAGCTTTCTTT. Protein product: CASSPREGAEAFF. Using reference TRBV18 and TRBJ1-1 for the parts outside the CDR3, the full variable domain is NAGVMQNPRHLVRRRGQEARLRCSPMKGHSHVYWYRQLPEEGLKFMVYLQKENIIDESGMPKERFSAEFPKEGPSILRIQQVVRGDSAAYFCASSPREGAEAFFGQGTRLTVV.